The 5 T cell receptor beta chains below all came from one sample that was sequenced in a study of T cell responses to AZD1222 COVID-19 vaccine. The repertoire was sequenced with immunoSEQ multiplex PCR; TCRdb's copy has only in-frame clones and lacks some. The sample lists approximately 92,000 clones, around 86% seen once, with about 10% in the top ten. Sample: peripheral blood, taken on day 0 of AZD1222 vaccination. The receptors here all came from an adult in good health.

This CDR3 is CASSQAGTGGEKLFF. The CDR3 nucleotides are TGCGCCAGCAGCCAAGCCGGGACAGGGGGCGAAAAACTGTTTTTT. V gene TRBV4-1 combines with J gene TRBJ1-4; 12 nucleotides line up with TRBD1. Germline loops: CDR1 MGHRA, CDR2 YSYEKL. V trimming: 1 base; J trimming: 8 bases; junction bases outside the gene matches: 2. The CDR3 is made up of 15 amino acids.

This sequence joins TRBV14 and TRBJ1-2; D not resolved. From germline, CDR1 is SGHDN and CDR2 FVKESK. V lost 5 bases to trimming and J lost 5 bases, with 9 bases between them. The CDR3 runs 12 residues. The DNA for the CDR3 is TGTGCCAGCAGCTCCCGGACTTATGGCTACACCTTC. Amino acids: CASSSRTYGYTF.

CDR3 sequence reads: CASGLSRGQTGELFF. CDR3 nucleotides: TGTGCTAGTGGTCTGTCAAGGGGGCAGACCGGGGAGCTGTTTTTT. V usage is TRBV12-5 and J usage is TRBJ2-2; 7 bases agree with TRBD1. Germline loops: CDR1 LGHNT, CDR2 FRNRAP. The V gene end was trimmed by 5 bases and the J gene end by 5 bases; junction bases not matched to a gene: 8. CDR3 length equals 15 residues.

The rearrangement links TRBV5-1 to TRBJ2-3, with TRBD2 matching over 7 bases. V gave up 4 bases and J gave up 8 bases; unmatched junction bases: 19. Germline V CDR1 and CDR2: SGHRS, YFSETQ. The CDR3 is 17 amino acids. CDR3: CASSMMTSRSQTGTQYF. DNA for the CDR3: TGCGCCAGCAGCATGATGACTAGCCGATCCCAAACGGGTACGCAGTATTTT.

The chain recombines TRBV5-1 with TRBJ2-3; 8 bases line up with TRBD2. Germline CDR1 SGHRS, CDR2 YFSETQ. The CDR3 runs to 16 residues. The V and J ends lost 4 bases and 1 base, in that order; junction bases with no gene match: 8. Here the CDR3 DNA reads TGCGCCAGCAGCCCTCCGGGAGCGGGGGGCACAGATACGCAGTATTTT. Translation: CASSPPGAGGTDTQYF.